This TCR beta chain was sequenced during a study of blood T cells in healthy people across ages. About the research overall: Capturing about one barcoded beta molecule per two T cells was achieved by template switching.

Study outcomes and limitations: What prevented conclusive comparison of naive and antigen-experienced cells was that PBMCs were unsorted.

A sample-barcoded 5' primer and a J-beta primer mix were used in a second PCR of roughly 7 to 11 cycles. TCRdb re-derived calls from the 5' RACE reads in MiXCR, one entry per CDR3 protein. There are 600,000 to 800,000 distinct CDR3 sequences in the sample; approximately 21% occur only once, and 3.6% lies in the top ten. Regarding this clonotype: Its antigen is undetermined.

Germline trimming cut 5 bases from V and 6 bases from J; bases unmatched to any gene: 9. The CDR3 has 15 residues. The germline CDR1 and CDR2 sequences are MDHEN and SYDVKM. This chain joins TRBV28 and TRBJ1-4, with 7 bases lining up with TRBD1. This clonotype was obtained from a man in his 70s in good health. Sequences were obtained from blood. The CDR3 spells CASSPPGQIYEKLFF. CDR3 DNA sequence: TGTGCCAGCAGTCCCCCGGGACAGATTTATGAAAAACTGTTTTTT.